The 12 T cell receptor beta chains below were found in one sample sequenced in a study of shared clonotypes between healthy human individuals. Using immunoSEQ multiplex PCR, the repertoire was profiled, and TCRdb retains in-frame clones only, with some absent. The sample lists about 2 million clones, 95% occurring once. Sample: naive CD4+ T cells sorted from blood. Subset meaning: CD45RA+ positively selected. The receptors stem from a man aged 18 to 29 in good health.

The count of this clone is one. In the same sample, other DNA sequences code for this CDR3. The chain carries TRBV30 and TRBJ1-5; 7 positions match TRBD1. The germline CDR1 and CDR2 sequences are GTSNPN and SVGIG (reference sequence). CDR3 size: 14 residues. V lost 5 bases to trimming and J lost 0 bases; unmatched junction nucleotides: 4. CDR3 bases: TGTGCCTGGGGGACAGTAAATAGCAATCAGCCCCAGCATTTT. Its protein product is CAWGTVNSNQPQHF.

The rearrangement joins TRBV2 to TRBJ2-3; possibly TRBD2 for D (5 bases). The V gene's germline CDR1 is SNHLY and CDR2 FYNNEI. V was cut by 5 bases and J by 3 bases, with 12 bases left in between. The CDR3 runs 14 residues. This CDR3 is CASSIDYRTDTQYF. CDR3 coding DNA: TGTGCCAGCAGTATTGACTACCGTACAGATACGCAGTATTTT.

V usage is TRBV5-4 and J usage is TRBJ2-1; 10 nucleotides line up with TRBD2. V trimming: 1 base; J trimming: 3 bases; junction bases outside the gene matches: 4. Germline V lookup: CDR1 SGHNT, CDR2 YYREEE (reference sequence). This CDR3 has 16 residues. As DNA, the CDR3 is TGTGCCAGCAGCTTGATAGCGGGAGGCCTCTACAATGAGCAGTTCTTC. This translates into CASSLIAGGLYNEQFF.

This chain connects TRBV5-1 to TRBJ2-2; TRBD1 agrees at 8 bases. Germline loops: CDR1 SGHRS, CDR2 YFSETQ. The CDR3 is made up of 15 amino acids. After removal of 4 bases from V and 1 base from J, the junction contained 3 bases not matched to a gene. CDR3 amino acids: CASSMGQENTGELFF. The CDR3 coding sequence is TGCGCCAGCAGCATGGGACAGGAGAACACCGGGGAGCTGTTTTTT.

Worth noting for this clone: Other DNA sequences within the sample encode an identical CDR3. The chain couples TRBV10-3 to TRBJ2-5; D remains unclear. Trimming stripped 2 bases from V and 2 bases from J, with 6 bases between. CDR3 size: 13 residues. The germline V gene encodes CDR1 ENHRY and CDR2 SYGVKD. The CDR3 spells CAISERQQETQYF. As DNA, the CDR3 is TGTGCCATCAGTGAGCGGCAACAAGAGACCCAGTACTTC.

In this sample, this clone turned up a few times. J is TRBJ1-1 and V is TRBV4-1; TRBD1 matches 9 bases. CDR1 is MGHRA, CDR2 YSYEKL, per germline. Trimming cost V 3 bases and J 7 bases; bases outside gene matches: 6. This CDR3 has 14 amino acids. The CDR3 DNA reads as TGCGCCAGCAGCCACGGGACAGGGAAGATTGAAGCTTTCTTT. Encoded protein: CASSHGTGKIEAFF.

This clone appeared a single time. The chain employs TRBV7-2 and TRBJ2-5; the match to TRBD1 covers 7 bases. The CDR3 covers 18 residues. With 3 bases clipped from V and 1 base from J, the junction kept 14 bases outside the gene matches. Germline-derived CDR1 and CDR2 are SGHTA and FQGNSA. The CDR3 nucleotides read TGTGCCAGCAGCTTGGCAAGGACCAGGGGGAAGGGCCAAGAGACCCAGTACTTC. Its protein is CASSLARTRGKGQETQYF.

The CDR3 sequence is CASSVAVGGHNEQFF. The DNA for the CDR3 is TGTGCCAGCAGCGTAGCTGTAGGGGGGCACAATGAGCAGTTCTTC. The chain uses TRBV9 and TRBJ2-1, with D perhaps assigned TRBD1 or TRBD2 (6 bases each). Germline CDR1 SGDLS, CDR2 YYNGEE. The CDR3 sequence is 15 residues long. Trimming removed 0 bases at V and 5 bases at J, with 12 bases between.

The chain recombines TRBV28 with TRBJ2-1; D is uncertain. Deletions cut 2 bases from V and 10 bases from J, with 6 bases between. The CDR3 sequence is 11 residues long. Germline-derived CDR1 and CDR2 are MDHEN and SYDVKM. The chain's CDR3 is CASSLQAEQFF. The CDR3, as DNA: TGTGCCAGCAGTTTACAGGCAGAGCAGTTCTTC.

The V and J genes are TRBV19 and TRBJ1-6; a weak D match, TRBD1 (5 bases). Trimming shortened V by 7 bases and J by 7 bases, and 14 bases separated the two germline ends. CDR1 LNHDA and CDR2 SQIVND come from the germline V gene (reference sequence). This CDR3 is built from 14 residues. CDR3 amino acids: CASTITGTNSPLHF. The CDR3 region has the DNA TGTGCCAGTACCATCACAGGCACGAATTCACCCCTCCACTTT.

In its sample, this clone was seen once. The rearrangement joins TRBV13 to TRBJ1-6; 7 bases match TRBD1. Germline values: CDR1 PRHDT, CDR2 FYEKMQ (reference sequence). This CDR3 has 16 amino acids. With V trimmed by 5 bases and J by 4 bases, 8 bases remained unmatched. This chain's CDR3 is CASSGTEGLYNSPLHF. The CDR3, as DNA: TGTGCCAGCAGCGGGACAGAGGGATTGTATAATTCACCCCTCCACTTT.

The V call is TRBV10-3, the J call TRBJ2-7; D remains ambiguous. Per germline, CDR1 ENHRY and CDR2 SYGVKD. The CDR3 consists of 15 residues. V shed 4 bases and J shed 2 bases, with 15 bases lying between them. CDR3 in DNA: TGTGCCATCAGTGCGATGGTTTCGTCGACCTACGAGCAGTACTTC. Protein: CAISAMVSSTYEQYF.